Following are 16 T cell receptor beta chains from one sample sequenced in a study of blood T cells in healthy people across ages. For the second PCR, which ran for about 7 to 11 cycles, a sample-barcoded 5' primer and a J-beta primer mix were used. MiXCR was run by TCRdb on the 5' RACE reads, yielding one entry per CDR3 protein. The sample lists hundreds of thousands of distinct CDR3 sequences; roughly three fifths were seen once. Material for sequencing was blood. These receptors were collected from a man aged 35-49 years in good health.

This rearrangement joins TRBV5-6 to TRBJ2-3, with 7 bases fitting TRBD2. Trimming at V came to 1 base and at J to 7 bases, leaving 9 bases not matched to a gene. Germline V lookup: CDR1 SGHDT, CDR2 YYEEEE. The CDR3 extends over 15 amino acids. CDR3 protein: CASSLISGASHTQYF. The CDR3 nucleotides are TGTGCCAGCAGCTTGATCAGCGGGGCGTCGCATACGCAGTATTTT.

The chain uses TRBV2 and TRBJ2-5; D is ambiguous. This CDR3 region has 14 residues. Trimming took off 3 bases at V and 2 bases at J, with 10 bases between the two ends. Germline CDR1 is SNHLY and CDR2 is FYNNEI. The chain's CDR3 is CASSEDVPQETQYF. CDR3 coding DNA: TGTGCCAGCAGTGAGGACGTGCCACAAGAGACCCAGTACTTC.

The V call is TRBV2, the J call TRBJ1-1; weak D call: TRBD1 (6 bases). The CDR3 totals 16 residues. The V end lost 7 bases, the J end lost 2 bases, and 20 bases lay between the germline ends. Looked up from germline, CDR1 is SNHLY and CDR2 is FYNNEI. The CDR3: CASNRDVGGPNTEAFF. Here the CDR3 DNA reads TGTGCCAGCAACAGGGATGTGGGTGGCCCAAACACTGAAGCTTTCTTT. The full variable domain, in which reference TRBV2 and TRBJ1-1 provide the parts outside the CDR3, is EPEVTQTPSHQVTQMGQEVILRCVPISNHLYFYWYRQILGQKVEFLVSFYNNEISEKSEIFDDQFSVERPDGSNFTLKIRSTKLEDSAMYFCASNRDVGGPNTEAFFGQGTRLTVV.

CDR3 sequence (DNA): TGTGCCAGCAGTTTGACGCGGGGGGGAGAGACCCAGTACTTC. This encodes CASSLTRGGETQYF. This chain connects TRBV28 to TRBJ2-5, with TRBD2 matching over 9 bases. V was clipped by 3 bases and J by 4 bases; unmatched bases: 3. CDR3 length: 14 residues. Germline values: CDR1 MDHEN, CDR2 SYDVKM.

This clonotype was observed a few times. In DNA form, the CDR3 reads TGCGCCAGCAGCCAAGCGACTAGCGTACTAGATGAGCAGTTCTTC. It yields the protein CASSQATSVLDEQFF. V usage is TRBV4-3 and J usage is TRBJ2-1; 8 nucleotides match TRBD2. The junction had 7 bases not matched to a gene; V was cut back by 1 base and J by 8 bases. Looked up from germline, CDR1 is LGHNA and CDR2 is YSLEER. The CDR3 loop spans 15 amino acids.

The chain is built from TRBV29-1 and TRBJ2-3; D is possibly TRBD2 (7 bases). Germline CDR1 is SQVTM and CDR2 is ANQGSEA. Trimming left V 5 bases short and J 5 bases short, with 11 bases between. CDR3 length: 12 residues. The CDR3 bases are TGCAGCGTTACGAGGGGGGGAGATACGCAGTATTTT. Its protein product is CSVTRGGDTQYF.

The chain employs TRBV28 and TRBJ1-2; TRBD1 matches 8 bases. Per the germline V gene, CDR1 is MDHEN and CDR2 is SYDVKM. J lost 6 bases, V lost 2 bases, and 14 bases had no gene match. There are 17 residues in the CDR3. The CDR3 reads CASSLPLGQGGGDGYTF. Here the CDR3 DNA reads TGTGCCAGCAGTTTACCTTTAGGACAGGGCGGCGGAGATGGCTACACCTTC.

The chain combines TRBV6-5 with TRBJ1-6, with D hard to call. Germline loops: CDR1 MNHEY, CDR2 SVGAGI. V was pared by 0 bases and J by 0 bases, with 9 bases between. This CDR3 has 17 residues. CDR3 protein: CASSYSLTSSYNSPLHF. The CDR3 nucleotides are TGTGCCAGCAGTTACTCGCTAACGAGCTCCTATAATTCACCCCTCCACTTT.

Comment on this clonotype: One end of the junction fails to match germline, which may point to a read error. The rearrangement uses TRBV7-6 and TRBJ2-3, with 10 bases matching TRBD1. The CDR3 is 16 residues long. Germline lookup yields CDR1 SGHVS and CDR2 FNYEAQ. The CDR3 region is CASSSGQGVGTETQYF. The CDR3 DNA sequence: TGTGCCAGCAGCTCAGGACAGGGGGTTGGCACAGAGACGCAGTATTTT.

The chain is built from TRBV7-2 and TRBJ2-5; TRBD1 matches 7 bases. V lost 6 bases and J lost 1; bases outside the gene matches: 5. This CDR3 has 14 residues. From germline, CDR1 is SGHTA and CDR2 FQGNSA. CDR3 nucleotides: TGTGCCAGCAGATCTGGGACAGCCCAAGAGACCCAGTACTTC. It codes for CASRSGTAQETQYF.

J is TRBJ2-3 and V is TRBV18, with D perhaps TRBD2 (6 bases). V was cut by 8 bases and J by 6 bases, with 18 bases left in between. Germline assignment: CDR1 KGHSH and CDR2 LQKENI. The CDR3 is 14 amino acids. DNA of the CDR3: TGTGCCAGCCTTAGTAGCGGTCATATTGATACGCAGTATTTT. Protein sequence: CASLSSGHIDTQYF.

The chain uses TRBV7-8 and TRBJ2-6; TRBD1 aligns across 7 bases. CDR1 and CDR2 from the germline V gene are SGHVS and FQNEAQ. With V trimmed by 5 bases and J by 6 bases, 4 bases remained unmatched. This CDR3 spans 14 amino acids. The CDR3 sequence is CASSQDRVANVLTF. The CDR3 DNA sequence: TGTGCCAGCAGCCAAGACAGGGTGGCCAACGTCCTGACTTTC.

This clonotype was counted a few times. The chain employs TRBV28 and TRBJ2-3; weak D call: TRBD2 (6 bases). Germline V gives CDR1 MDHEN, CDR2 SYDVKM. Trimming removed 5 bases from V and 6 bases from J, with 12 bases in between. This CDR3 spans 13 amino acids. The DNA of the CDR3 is TGTGCCAGCAGTACCGCGGGGCGGGATACGCAGTATTTT. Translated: CASSTAGRDTQYF.

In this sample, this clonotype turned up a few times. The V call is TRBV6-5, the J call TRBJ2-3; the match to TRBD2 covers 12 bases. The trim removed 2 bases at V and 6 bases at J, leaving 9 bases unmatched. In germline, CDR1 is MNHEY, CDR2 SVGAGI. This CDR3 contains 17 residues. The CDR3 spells CASSYLRLAGVADTQYF. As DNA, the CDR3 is TGTGCCAGCAGTTACCTTAGACTAGCGGGAGTAGCGGATACGCAGTATTTT.

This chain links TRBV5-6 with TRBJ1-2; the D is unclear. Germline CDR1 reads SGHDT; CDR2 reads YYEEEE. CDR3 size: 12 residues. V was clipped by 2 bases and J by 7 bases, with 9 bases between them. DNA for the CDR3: TGTGCCAGCAGCTTTAAGGAAAGTGGCTACACCTTC. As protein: CASSFKESGYTF.

DNA of the CDR3: TGTGCCAGCAGCTTAGCACCGGCTACCGACAATGAGCAGTTCTTC. It is translated as CASSLAPATDNEQFF. The gene calls are TRBV7-2 and TRBJ2-1; no clear D gene. Germline-derived CDR1 and CDR2 are SGHTA and FQGNSA. This CDR3 is built from 15 residues. Trimming stripped 0 bases from V and 5 bases from J, with 11 bases between.